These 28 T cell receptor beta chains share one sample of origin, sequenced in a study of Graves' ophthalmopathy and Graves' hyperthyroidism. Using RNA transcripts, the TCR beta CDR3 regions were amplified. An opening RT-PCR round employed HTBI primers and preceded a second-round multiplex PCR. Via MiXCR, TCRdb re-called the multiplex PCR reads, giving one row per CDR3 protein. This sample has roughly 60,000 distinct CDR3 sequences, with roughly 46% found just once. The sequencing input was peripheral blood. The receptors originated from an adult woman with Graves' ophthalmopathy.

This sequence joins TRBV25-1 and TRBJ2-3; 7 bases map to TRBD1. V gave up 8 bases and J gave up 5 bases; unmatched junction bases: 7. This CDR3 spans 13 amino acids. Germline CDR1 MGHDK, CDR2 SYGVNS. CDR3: CASSGTAQDTQYF. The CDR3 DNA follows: TGTGCCAGCTCCGGGACAGCTCAAGATACGCAGTATTTT.

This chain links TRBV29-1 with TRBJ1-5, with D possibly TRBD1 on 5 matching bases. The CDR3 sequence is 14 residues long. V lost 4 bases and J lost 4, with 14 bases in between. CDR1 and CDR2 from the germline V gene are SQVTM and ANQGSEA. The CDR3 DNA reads TGCAGCGTTGCCCAGGGCAAGATTAATCAGCCCCAGCATTTT. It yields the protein CSVAQGKINQPQHF.

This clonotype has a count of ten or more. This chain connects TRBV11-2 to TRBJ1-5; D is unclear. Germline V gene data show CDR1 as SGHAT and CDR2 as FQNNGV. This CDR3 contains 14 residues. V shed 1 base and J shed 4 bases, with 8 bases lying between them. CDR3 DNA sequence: TGTGCCAGCAGCTTAGGAGGCGATAATCAGCCCCAGCATTTT. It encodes CASSLGGDNQPQHF.

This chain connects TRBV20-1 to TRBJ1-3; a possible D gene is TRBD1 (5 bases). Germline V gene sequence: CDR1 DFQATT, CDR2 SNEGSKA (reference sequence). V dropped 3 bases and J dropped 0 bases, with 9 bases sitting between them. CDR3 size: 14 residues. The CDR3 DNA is TGCAGTGCTAGGGGACGGAGCTCTGGAAACACCATATATTTT. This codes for CSARGRSSGNTIYF.

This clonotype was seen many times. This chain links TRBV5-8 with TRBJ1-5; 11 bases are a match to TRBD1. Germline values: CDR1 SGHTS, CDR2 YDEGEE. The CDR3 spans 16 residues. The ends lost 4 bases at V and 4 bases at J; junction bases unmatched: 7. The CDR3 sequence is CASSPGQGVQNQPQHF. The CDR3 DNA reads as TGTGCCAGCAGCCCGGGACAGGGGGTGCAGAATCAGCCCCAGCATTTT.

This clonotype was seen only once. The DNA for the CDR3 is TGTGCCAGCGAAAAGGGATCTAACTATGGCTACACCTTC. This sequence encodes CASEKGSNYGYTF. The V gene is TRBV2, the J gene TRBJ1-2; D gene uncertain. CDR3 length: 13 residues. Germline lookup yields CDR1 SNHLY and CDR2 FYNNEI. Trimming took 8 bases from V and 0 from J, leaving 10 bases between them.

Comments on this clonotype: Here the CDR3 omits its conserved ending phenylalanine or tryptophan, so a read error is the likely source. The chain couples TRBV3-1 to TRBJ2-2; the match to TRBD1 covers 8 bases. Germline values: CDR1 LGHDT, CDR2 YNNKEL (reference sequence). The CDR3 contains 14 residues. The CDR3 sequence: CDSSQGANTGELFL. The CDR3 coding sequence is TGTGACAGCAGCCAGGGGGCTAACACCGGGGAGCTGTTTCTT.

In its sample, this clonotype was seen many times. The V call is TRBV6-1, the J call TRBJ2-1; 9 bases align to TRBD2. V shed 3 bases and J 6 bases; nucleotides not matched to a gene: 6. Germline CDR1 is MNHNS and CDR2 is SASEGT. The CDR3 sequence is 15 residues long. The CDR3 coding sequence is TGTGCCAGCAGTGAGAGGATAGCGGGAGCCAATGAGCAGTTCTTC. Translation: CASSERIAGANEQFF.

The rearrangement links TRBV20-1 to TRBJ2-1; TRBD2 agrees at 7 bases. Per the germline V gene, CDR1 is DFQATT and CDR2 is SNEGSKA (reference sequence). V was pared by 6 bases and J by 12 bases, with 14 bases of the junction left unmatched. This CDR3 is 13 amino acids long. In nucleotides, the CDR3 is TGCAGTGCCCAAGCGGGAACGACAGATACGCAGTTCTTC. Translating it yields CSAQAGTTDTQFF.

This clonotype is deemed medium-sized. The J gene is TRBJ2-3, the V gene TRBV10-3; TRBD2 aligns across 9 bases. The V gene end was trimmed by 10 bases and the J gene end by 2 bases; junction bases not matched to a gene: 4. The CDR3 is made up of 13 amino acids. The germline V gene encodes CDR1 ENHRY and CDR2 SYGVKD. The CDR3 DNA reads TGTGCCACCCTAGCGGGATACACAGATACGCAGTATTTT. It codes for CATLAGYTDTQYF.

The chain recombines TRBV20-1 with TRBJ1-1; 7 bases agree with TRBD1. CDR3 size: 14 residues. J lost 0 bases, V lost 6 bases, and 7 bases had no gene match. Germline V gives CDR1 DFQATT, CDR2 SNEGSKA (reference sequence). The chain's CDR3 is CSASLGQLNTEAFF. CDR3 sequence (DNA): TGCAGTGCGTCCCTGGGACAGCTGAACACTGAAGCTTTCTTT.

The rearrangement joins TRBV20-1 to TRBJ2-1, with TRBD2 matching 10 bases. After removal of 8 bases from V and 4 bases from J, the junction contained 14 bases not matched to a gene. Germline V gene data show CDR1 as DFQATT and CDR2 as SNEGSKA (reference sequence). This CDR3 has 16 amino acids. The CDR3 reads CSYAPTWTSGYNEQFF. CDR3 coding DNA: TGCAGTTACGCGCCGACCTGGACTAGCGGTTACAATGAGCAGTTCTTC.

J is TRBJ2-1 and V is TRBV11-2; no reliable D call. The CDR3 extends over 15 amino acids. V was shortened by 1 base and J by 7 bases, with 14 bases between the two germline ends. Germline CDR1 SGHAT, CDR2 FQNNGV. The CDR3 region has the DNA TGTGCCAGCAGCTTAGTACACGGTGCAACTAATGAGCAGTTCTTC. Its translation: CASSLVHGATNEQFF.

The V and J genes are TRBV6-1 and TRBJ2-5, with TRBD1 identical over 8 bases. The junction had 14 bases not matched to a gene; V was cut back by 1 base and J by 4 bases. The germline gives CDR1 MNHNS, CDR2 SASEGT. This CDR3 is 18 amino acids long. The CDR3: CASSEEPGWQGAGETQYF. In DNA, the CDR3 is TGTGCCAGCAGTGAAGAGCCAGGGTGGCAGGGGGCCGGAGAGACCCAGTACTTC.

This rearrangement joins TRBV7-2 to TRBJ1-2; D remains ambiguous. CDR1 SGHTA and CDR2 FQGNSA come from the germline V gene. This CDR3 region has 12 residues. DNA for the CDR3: TGTGCTAGAGTAGAACGGGTGTCCGGCTACACCTTC. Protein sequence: CARVERVSGYTF.

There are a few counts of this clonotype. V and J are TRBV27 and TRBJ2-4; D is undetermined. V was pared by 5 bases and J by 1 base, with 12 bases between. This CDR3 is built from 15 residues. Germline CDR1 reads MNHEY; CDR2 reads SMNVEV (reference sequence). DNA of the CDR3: TGTGCCAGCAGTCGCAAGGACGCGGCCAAAAACATTCAGTACTTC. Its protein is CASSRKDAAKNIQYF.

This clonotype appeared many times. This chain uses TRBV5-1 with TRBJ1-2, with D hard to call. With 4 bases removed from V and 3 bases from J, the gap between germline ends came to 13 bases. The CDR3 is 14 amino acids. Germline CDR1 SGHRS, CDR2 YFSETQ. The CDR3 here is CASSPMGGYYGYTF. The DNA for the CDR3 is TGCGCCAGCAGCCCAATGGGAGGGTACTATGGCTACACCTTC. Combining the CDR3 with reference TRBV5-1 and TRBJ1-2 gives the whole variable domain KAGVTQTPRYLIKTRGQQVTLSCSPISGHRSVSWYQQTPGQGLQFLFEYFSETQRNKGNFPGRFSGRQFSNSRSEMNVSTLELGDSALYLCASSPMGGYYGYTFGSGTRLTVV.

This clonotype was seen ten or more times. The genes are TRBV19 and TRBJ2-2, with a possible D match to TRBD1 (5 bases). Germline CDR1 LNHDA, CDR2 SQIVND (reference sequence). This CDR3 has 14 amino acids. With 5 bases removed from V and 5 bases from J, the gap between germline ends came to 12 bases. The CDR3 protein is CASSLTTVTGELFF. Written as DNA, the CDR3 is TGTGCCAGTAGTCTTACGACAGTGACCGGGGAGCTGTTTTTT.

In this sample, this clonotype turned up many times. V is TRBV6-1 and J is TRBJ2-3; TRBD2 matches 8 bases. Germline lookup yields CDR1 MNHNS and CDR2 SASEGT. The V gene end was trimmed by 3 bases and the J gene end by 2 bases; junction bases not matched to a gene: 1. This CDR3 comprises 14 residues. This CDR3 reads CASSDGRATDTQYF. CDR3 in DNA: TGTGCCAGCAGTGACGGGAGGGCCACAGATACGCAGTATTTT.

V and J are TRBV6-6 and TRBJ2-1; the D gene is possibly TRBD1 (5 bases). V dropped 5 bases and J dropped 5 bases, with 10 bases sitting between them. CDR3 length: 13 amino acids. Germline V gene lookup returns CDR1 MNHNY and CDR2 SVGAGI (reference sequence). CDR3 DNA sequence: TGTGCCAGCAGTCCGAGACAGCACAATGAGCAGTTCTTC. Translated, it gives CASSPRQHNEQFF.

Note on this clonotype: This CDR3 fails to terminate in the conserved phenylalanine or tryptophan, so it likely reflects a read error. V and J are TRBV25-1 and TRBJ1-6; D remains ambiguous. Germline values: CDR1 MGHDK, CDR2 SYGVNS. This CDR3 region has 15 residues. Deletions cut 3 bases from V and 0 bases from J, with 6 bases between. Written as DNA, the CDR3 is TGTGCCAGCAGTGACCGTATCTCCTATAATTCACCCCTCCACTCT. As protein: CASSDRISYNSPLHS.

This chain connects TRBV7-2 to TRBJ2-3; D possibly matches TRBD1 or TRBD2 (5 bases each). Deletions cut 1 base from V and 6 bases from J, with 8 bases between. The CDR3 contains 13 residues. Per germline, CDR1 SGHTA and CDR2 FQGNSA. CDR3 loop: CASSLGGSDTQYF. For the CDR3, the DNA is TGTGCCAGCAGCTTAGGGGGGTCCGATACGCAGTATTTT.

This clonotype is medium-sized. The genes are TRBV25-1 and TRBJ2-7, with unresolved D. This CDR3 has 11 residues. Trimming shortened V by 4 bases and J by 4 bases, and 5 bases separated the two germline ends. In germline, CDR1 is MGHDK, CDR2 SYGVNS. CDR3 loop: CASSASYEQYF. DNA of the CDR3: TGTGCCAGCAGTGCCTCTTACGAGCAGTACTTC.

CDR3 protein: CASSLSTGGRSFYEQYF. In nucleotides, the CDR3 is TGTGCCAGCAGTTTATCCACCGGGGGGCGTTCTTTCTACGAGCAGTACTTC. This chain uses TRBV28 with TRBJ2-7, with D perhaps matching TRBD2 (7 bases). The CDR3 totals 17 residues. Per germline, CDR1 MDHEN and CDR2 SYDVKM. The V gene lost 1 base and the J gene lost 3 bases, with 19 bases spanning the gap.

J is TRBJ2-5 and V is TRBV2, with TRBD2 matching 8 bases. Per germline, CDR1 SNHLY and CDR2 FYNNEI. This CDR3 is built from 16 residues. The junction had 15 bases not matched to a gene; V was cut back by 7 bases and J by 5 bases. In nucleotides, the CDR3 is TGTGCCAGCACCGAGGGGAACGGGGGGGCCGTGGAGACCCAGTACTTC. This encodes CASTEGNGGAVETQYF. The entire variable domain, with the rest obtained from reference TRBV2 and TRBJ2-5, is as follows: EPEVTQTPSHQVTQMGQEVILRCVPISNHLYFYWYRQILGQKVEFLVSFYNNEISEKSEIFDDQFSVERPDGSNFTLKIRSTKLEDSAMYFCASTEGNGGAVETQYFGPGTRLLVL.

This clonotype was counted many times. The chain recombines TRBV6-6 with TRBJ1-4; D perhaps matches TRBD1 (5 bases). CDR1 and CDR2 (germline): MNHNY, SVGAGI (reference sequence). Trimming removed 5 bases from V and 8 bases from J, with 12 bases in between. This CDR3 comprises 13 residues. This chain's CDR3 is CASSGGIGEKLFF. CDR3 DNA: TGTGCCAGCAGTGGGGGAATCGGGGAAAAACTGTTTTTT.

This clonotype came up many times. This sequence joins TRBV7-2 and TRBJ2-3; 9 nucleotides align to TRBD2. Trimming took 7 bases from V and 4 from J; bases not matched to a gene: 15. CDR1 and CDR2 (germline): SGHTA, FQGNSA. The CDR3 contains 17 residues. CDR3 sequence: CASTLSAGGRAPDTQYF. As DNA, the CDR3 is TGTGCCAGCACGCTCTCGGCAGGCGGGAGGGCCCCAGATACGCAGTATTTT.

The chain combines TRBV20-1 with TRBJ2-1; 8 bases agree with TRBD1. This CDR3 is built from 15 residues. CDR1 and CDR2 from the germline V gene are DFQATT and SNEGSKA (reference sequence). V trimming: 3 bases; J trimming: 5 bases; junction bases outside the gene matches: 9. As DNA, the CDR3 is TGCAGTGCTAGCGGGTTTCAGGGGGCGAACAATGAGCAGTTCTTC. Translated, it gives CSASGFQGANNEQFF.